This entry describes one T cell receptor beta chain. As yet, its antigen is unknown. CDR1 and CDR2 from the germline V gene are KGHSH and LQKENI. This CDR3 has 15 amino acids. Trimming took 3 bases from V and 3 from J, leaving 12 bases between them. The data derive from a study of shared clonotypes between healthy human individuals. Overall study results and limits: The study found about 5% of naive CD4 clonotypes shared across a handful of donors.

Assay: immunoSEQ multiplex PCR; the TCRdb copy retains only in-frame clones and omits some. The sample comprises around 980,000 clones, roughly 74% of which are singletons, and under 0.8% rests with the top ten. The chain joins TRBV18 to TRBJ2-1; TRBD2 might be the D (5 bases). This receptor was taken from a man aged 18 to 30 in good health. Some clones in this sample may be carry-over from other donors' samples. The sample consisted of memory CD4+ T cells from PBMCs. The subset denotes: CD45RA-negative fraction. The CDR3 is CASSPGVAIYNEQFF. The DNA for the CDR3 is TGTGCCAGCTCACCGGGAGTAGCGATCTACAATGAGCAGTTCTTC.